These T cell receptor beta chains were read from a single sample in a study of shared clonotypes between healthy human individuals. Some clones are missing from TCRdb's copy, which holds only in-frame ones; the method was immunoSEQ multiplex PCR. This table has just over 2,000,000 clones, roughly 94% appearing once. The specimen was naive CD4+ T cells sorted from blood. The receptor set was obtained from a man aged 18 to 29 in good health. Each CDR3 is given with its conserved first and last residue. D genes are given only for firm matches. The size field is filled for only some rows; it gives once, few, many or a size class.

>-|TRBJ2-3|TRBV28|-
TGTGCCAGCAGTTTTTCGAACAGGCCGCAGTATTTT
CASSFSNRPQYF
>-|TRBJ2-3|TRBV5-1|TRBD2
TGCGCCAGCAGCATCGGGACCACTGGCGGGAGGAAGGAGACAGATACGCAGTATTTT
CASSIGTTGGRKETDTQYF
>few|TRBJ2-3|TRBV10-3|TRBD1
TGTGCCATCCGCCCGAGATCGGGACAGGGAAGCACAGATACGCAGTATTTT
CAIRPRSGQGSTDTQYF
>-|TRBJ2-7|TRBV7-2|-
TGTGCCAGCAGCTTCGACCGGGCCACCTACGAGCAGTACTTC
CASSFDRATYEQYF
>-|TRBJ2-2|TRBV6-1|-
TGTGCCAGCAGTGCAGGAGTAACCGGGGAGCTGTTTTTT
CASSAGVTGELFF
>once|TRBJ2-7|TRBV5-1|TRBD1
TGCGCCAGCAGCTCCACAGGGGGCTCCTACGAGCAGTACTTC
CASSSTGGSYEQYF
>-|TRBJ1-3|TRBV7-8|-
TGTGCCAGCAGCTTAGGAACGCCAAGCTCTGGAAACACCATATATTTT
CASSLGTPSSGNTIYF
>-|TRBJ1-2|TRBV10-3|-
TGTGCCATCGCGGACAGAGACTATGGCTACACCTTC
CAIADRDYGYTF
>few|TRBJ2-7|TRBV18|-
TGTGCCAGCTCACCACTCAGCTCCTACGAGCAGTACTTC
CASSPLSSYEQYF
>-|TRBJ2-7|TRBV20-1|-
TGCAGTGCTAGCCCCAGGGACGAGCAGTACTTC
CSASPRDEQYF
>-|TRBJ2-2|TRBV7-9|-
TGTGCCGGATGGGGGCGAGACACCGGGGAGCTGTTTTTT
CAGWGRDTGELFF
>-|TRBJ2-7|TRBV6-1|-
TGTGCCAGCAGGCCTGGGGTCTACGAGCAGTACTTC
CASRPGVYEQYF
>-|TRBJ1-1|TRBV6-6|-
TGTGCCAGCAGGGAGTCAGGGGTGAGCACTGAAGCTTTCTTT
CASRESGVSTEAFF